This T cell receptor (beta chain) was observed in a study of T cells in Graves' hyperthyroidism and ophthalmopathy. Study-level background: Any treatment followed the collection of peripheral blood at initial diagnosis. Findings and limits, study-wide: Most thyroid clonotypes that were expanded above 0.001 also turned up in blood.

Worth noting for this clonotype: Its cognate antigen is unknown.

Amplified TCR beta CDR3 regions derived from RNA transcripts. TCR CDR3 underwent first-round RT-PCR with the HTBI primer set. From the multiplex PCR reads, TCRdb called clonotypes with MiXCR, one entry per CDR3 protein. The sample contains around 480,000 distinct CDR3 sequences, around an eighth of which appear only once. Exclusion criteria comprised uncontrolled infection, other autoimmune disease, pregnancy or lactation. Trimming cost V 7 bases and J 10 bases, with 23 bases left between them. CDR3 length equals 15 residues. The germline CDR1 and CDR2 sequences are WNHNN and SYGVQD (reference sequence).

Sequencing was done on a sample of blood. This TCR was sampled from a young woman with Graves' hyperthyroidism. The chain recombines TRBV10-1 with TRBJ2-1; D gene ambiguous. In nucleotides, the CDR3 is TGCGCCAGCACTCCAGACCCGACCCCCCCCAGCGAGCAGTTCTTC. Translating it yields CASTPDPTPPSEQFF.